These T cell receptor beta chains were read from a single sample in a study of CXCR3-negative and CXCR3-positive naive CD8 T cells. Reanalyzing the 5' RACE reads, TCRdb keeps one entry per CDR3 protein, without DNA. This sample carries just over 40,000 distinct CDR3 sequences, with around 2% going to the ten biggest clones. Sequencing was done on a sample of naive CXCR3- CD8+ T cells from blood. Receptors originate from a human donor in good health. Some clones in this sample may be carry-over from other donors' samples. CDR3s include the opening cysteine and the closing phenylalanine or tryptophan. Each record gives: CDR3 length, V gene, clone size, J gene, CDR3 protein. Some rows mark clone size as missing; the rest say once, few, many or name a class of expanded clone.

len: 13
v_gene: TRBV6-4
abundance: -
j_gene: TRBJ2-1
CDR3aa: CASGDPTTDEQFF

len: 15
v_gene: TRBV4-3
abundance: -
j_gene: TRBJ2-2
CDR3aa: CASSQGIYVRGELFF

len: 15
v_gene: TRBV20-1
abundance: -
j_gene: TRBJ2-1
CDR3aa: CSARDGGVEVNEQFF

len: 16
v_gene: TRBV7-3
abundance: -
j_gene: TRBJ2-2
CDR3aa: CASSLNRQGSTGELFF

len: 15
v_gene: TRBV29-1
abundance: -
j_gene: TRBJ2-4
CDR3aa: CSVEAQGNAKNIQYF

len: 14
v_gene: TRBV5-5
abundance: -
j_gene: TRBJ1-5
CDR3aa: CASSPGHDNQPQHF

len: 11
v_gene: TRBV29-1
abundance: -
j_gene: TRBJ2-1
CDR3aa: CSVGIGDEQFF

len: 18
v_gene: TRBV4-2
abundance: medium-sized
j_gene: TRBJ2-1
CDR3aa: CASSQEGGSGQAYNEQFF

len: 13
v_gene: TRBV29-1
abundance: -
j_gene: TRBJ2-1
CDR3aa: CSVVGGFYNEQFF

len: 14
v_gene: TRBV5-6
abundance: -
j_gene: TRBJ2-7
CDR3aa: CASSFGTAFSEQYF

len: 14
v_gene: TRBV29-1
abundance: -
j_gene: TRBJ2-7
CDR3aa: CSVYQGFPSYEQYF

len: 13
v_gene: TRBV28
abundance: -
j_gene: TRBJ2-7
CDR3aa: CASSLGGTYEQYF

len: 15
v_gene: TRBV29-1
abundance: -
j_gene: TRBJ2-7
CDR3aa: CSVEAGLAGRYEQYF

len: 15
v_gene: TRBV7-2
abundance: -
j_gene: TRBJ2-7
CDR3aa: CASSFYQGTAYEQYF

len: 14
v_gene: TRBV6-5
abundance: -
j_gene: TRBJ2-1
CDR3aa: CASSYQPKTHEQFF

len: 14
v_gene: TRBV28
abundance: -
j_gene: TRBJ2-5
CDR3aa: CASGRETGTETQYF

len: 13
v_gene: TRBV10-3
abundance: -
j_gene: TRBJ2-5
CDR3aa: CAISGENQETQYF

len: 14
v_gene: TRBV14
abundance: -
j_gene: TRBJ2-7
CDR3aa: CASSPGTGPYEQYF

len: 14
v_gene: TRBV4-3
abundance: -
j_gene: TRBJ2-5
CDR3aa: CASSSGGEIETQYF

len: 15
v_gene: TRBV6-4
abundance: -
j_gene: TRBJ2-7
CDR3aa: CASASKGEGSYEQYF

len: 12
v_gene: TRBV12-3/TRBV12-4
abundance: -
j_gene: TRBJ2-7
CDR3aa: CATSGTGYEQYF

len: 15
v_gene: TRBV18
abundance: -
j_gene: TRBJ2-3
CDR3aa: CASSQPKSSTDTQYF

len: 13
v_gene: TRBV29-1
abundance: -
j_gene: TRBJ2-5
CDR3aa: CSVDTGVWETQYF

len: 12
v_gene: TRBV2
abundance: -
j_gene: TRBJ2-7
CDR3aa: CASLRTAYEQYF

len: 14
v_gene: TRBV7-8
abundance: -
j_gene: TRBJ1-2
CDR3aa: CASSTRGAGYGYTF

len: 18
v_gene: TRBV5-1
abundance: -
j_gene: TRBJ2-5
CDR3aa: CASSRTGTGGLSQETQYF

len: 16
v_gene: TRBV7-3
abundance: -
j_gene: TRBJ2-5
CDR3aa: CASSLMGKGSEETQYF

len: 14
v_gene: TRBV29-1
abundance: -
j_gene: TRBJ2-1
CDR3aa: CSVEGQFNYNEQFF

len: 16
v_gene: TRBV2
abundance: -
j_gene: TRBJ2-1
CDR3aa: CARLAGGSSSYNEQFF